The rows below give T cell receptor beta chains drawn from one sample of a study of blood T cell repertoires in COVID-19. TCRdb's table, derived via immunoSEQ multiplex PCR, lists solely in-frame clones and lacks some. The repertoire holds under 200,000 clones, with roughly nine tenths as singletons. The sequenced sample was peripheral blood. Receptor source: a woman in her 70s with acute or convalescent COVID-19. The CDR3 runs from the conserved cysteine through the conserved F or W. The size field is filled for only some rows; it gives once, few, many or a size class.

CDR3 protein | V gene | clone size | J gene
CASSSVSRTDTQYF | TRBV27 | - | TRBJ2-3
CASSLVVTGNTGELFF | TRBV5-1 | - | TRBJ2-2
CASSLSTGNEKLFF | TRBV11-2 | once | TRBJ1-4
CASSQLATGPDEAFF | TRBV3-1/TRBV3-2 | - | TRBJ1-1
CASTSQGSLTSQQYF | TRBV11-2 | - | TRBJ2-7
CASSSLVDYGYTF | TRBV6-5 | - | TRBJ1-2
CASTRGQAPQPQHF | TRBV2 | - | TRBJ1-5
CATSNTGNTIYF | TRBV19 | - | TRBJ1-3
CASRTPGTSGHNEQFF | TRBV4-1 | - | TRBJ2-1
CASSPRQGIEKEQYF | TRBV5-1 | - | TRBJ2-7
CASSIVEGRKTQYF | TRBV19 | - | TRBJ2-5
CASSGQGTAEPQHF | TRBV18 | few | TRBJ1-5
CAISELPTGDYNEQFF | TRBV10-3 | - | TRBJ2-1
CASSYDREVLYGYTF | TRBV6-5 | once | TRBJ1-2
CASSQASGRWYNEQFF | TRBV14 | - | TRBJ2-1
CASSFVRVDSNQPQHF | TRBV28 | - | TRBJ1-5
CASSSPSRTADTQYF | TRBV6-5 | - | TRBJ2-3
CASSLWKARNYGYTF | TRBV28 | - | TRBJ1-2
CASSTREIGYEQYF | TRBV18 | - | TRBJ2-7
CASSRTGWSGANVLTF | TRBV10-2 | - | TRBJ2-6
CATSDITHGTGDHEQYF | TRBV24-1 | once | TRBJ2-7
CASSFTQGQGNSPLHF | TRBV6-6 | - | TRBJ1-6
CASSQSGGPYEQYF | TRBV18 | once | TRBJ2-7
CASSSAGLPTDTQYF | TRBV5-6 | - | TRBJ2-3
CASSLATGGTNQPQHF | TRBV7-2 | once | TRBJ1-5
CASSSQGSGRGEQYF | TRBV11-3 | - | TRBJ2-7
CASRRGQEYGYTF | TRBV25-1 | - | TRBJ1-2
CASSLDPQRGYTF | TRBV7-2 | - | TRBJ1-2
CAISKESYGYTF | TRBV10-3 | - | TRBJ1-2
CASRIGGGTSVREQFF | TRBV7-2 | - | TRBJ2-1
CSASGTGGFNEQFF | TRBV29-1 | - | TRBJ2-1